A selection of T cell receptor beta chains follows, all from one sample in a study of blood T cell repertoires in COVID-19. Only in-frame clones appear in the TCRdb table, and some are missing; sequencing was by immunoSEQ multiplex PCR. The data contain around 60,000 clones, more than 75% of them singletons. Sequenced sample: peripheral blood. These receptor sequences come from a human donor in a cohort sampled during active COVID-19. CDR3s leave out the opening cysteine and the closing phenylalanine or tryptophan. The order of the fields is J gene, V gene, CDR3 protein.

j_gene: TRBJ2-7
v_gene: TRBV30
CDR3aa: ARGGQKVYEQY

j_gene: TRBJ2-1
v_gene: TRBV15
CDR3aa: ATSRGRGEGAVNEQF

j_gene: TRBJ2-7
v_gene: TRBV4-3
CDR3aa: ASSQAFRVGQGDYEQY

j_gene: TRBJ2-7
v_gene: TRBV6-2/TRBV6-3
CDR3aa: ASSYSGRADEQY

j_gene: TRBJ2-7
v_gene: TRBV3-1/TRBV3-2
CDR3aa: ASSQYGTAFYEQY

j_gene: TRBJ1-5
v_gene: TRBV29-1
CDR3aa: SARTDSNQPQH

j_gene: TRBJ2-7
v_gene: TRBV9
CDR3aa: ASSVASVSSYEQY

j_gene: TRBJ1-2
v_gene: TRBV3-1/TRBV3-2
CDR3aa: ASSQLDSYGYT

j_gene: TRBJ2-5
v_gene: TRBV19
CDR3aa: ATSGIWETQY

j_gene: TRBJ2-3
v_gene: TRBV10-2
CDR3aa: ASRSGRGADTQY

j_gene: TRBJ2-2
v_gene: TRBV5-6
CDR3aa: ASSYGQGAGELF

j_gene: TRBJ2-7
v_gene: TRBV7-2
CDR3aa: ASSAPGYEQY